A single sample is the source of the 5 T cell receptor beta chains below, sequenced in a study of Ad26.COV2.S vaccination and SARS-CoV-2 variants (dated by TCRdb to the early 2020s). The library was obtained by the immunoSEQ multiplex PCR assay. Here the immuneACCESS table is served through TCRdb, limited to in-frame sequences with V and J called. Missing clones are a known gap in these copies; in checked studies unresolved V genes cover under half, and the rest lacks a known reason. This sample has approximately 300,000 clones in its table, and around 85% of those were observed once. The biggest ten clones account for 2% to 2.5% of the sample. What the treatment or condition label conveys for this sample: roughly 18 received Ad26.COV2.S at low or high dose, single or two shots; about five received placebo; per-sample allocation not given. For vaccine and placebo recipients, repertoires were sequenced using samples collected on day 63 after the first injection.

This specimen consisted of peripheral blood, obtained in a trial of Ad26.COV2.S vaccine versus placebo. Receptor source: a person between 18 and 59 years old who received the Ad26.COV2.S COVID-19 vaccine or a placebo.

The chain has TRBV6-1 and TRBJ2-7; D is perhaps TRBD1 (5 bases). Trimming stripped 0 bases from V and 6 bases from J, with 12 bases between. Germline lookup yields CDR1 MNHNS and CDR2 SASEGT. The CDR3 contains 14 residues. The CDR3 nucleotides read TGTGCCAGCAGTGAAGCGCCAGGGTTAGGCGAGCAGTACTTC. This sequence encodes CASSEAPGLGEQYF.

This clone was counted only a few times. The chain combines TRBV28 with TRBJ1-5, with a weak D call TRBD1 (5 bases). Trimming removed 3 bases from V and 6 bases from J, with 9 bases in between. Germline CDR1 and CDR2: MDHEN and SYDVKM. This CDR3 contains 13 residues. CDR3 residues: CASSLFRGQPQHF. In nucleotides, the CDR3 is TGTGCCAGCAGTTTGTTTAGGGGTCAGCCCCAGCATTTT. The complete variable domain, with remaining parts taken from reference TRBV28 and TRBJ1-5, reads DVKVTQSSRYLVKRTGEKVFLECVQDMDHENMFWYRQDPGLGLRLIYFSYDVKMKEKGDIPEGYSVSREKKERFSLILESASTNQTSMYLCASSLFRGQPQHFGDGTRLSIL.

The genes are TRBV6-5 and TRBJ1-6, with D perhaps TRBD1 (5 bases). Trimming took off 11 bases at V and 7 bases at J, with 15 bases between the two ends. Germline V lookup: CDR1 MNHEY, CDR2 SVGAGI. This CDR3 has 13 amino acids. CDR3: CAVRRAGNSPLHF. Written as DNA, the CDR3 is TGTGCCGTAAGGCGGGCAGGGAATTCACCCCTCCACTTT.

The chain combines TRBV4-1 with TRBJ2-5; no firm D call. The CDR3 spans 16 residues. Germline CDR1 and CDR2: MGHRA and YSYEKL. CDR3: CPPRRPPQAYQETQYF. The CDR3 DNA is TGCCCCCCCCGCCGACCGCCCCAGGCCTACCAAGAGACCCAGTACTTC.

This clone was seen just once. The chain carries TRBV28 and TRBJ2-7; the D gene could be TRBD1 or TRBD2 (5 bases each). CDR3 length equals 13 residues. Trimming removed 6 bases at V and 4 bases at J, with 13 bases between. Germline CDR1 reads MDHEN; CDR2 reads SYDVKM. The DNA of the CDR3 is TGTGCCAGCAGCTTCCCGGGGCCGTACGAGCAGTACTTC. As protein: CASSFPGPYEQYF.